This T cell receptor beta chain was retrieved from a study of identical twins. Unique molecular identifiers were in the cDNA, with template-switch universal primer binding. Each CDR3 protein gets one entry after TCRdb re-called the 5' RACE reads with MiXCR. The sample shows some 270,000 distinct CDR3 sequences, around 8.8% of them seen only once. This clonotype was counted ten times or more. The target antigen is unknown. Trimming pared 7 bases from V and 4 bases from J, leaving 18 bases between. From germline, CDR1 is SGHTA and CDR2 FQGNSA. CDR3 length: 15 amino acids. Study observations and caveats: The same donors were not followed; conclusions instead depended on cross-sectional statistical analysis. Twin pairs' shared out-of-frame alpha sequences were enriched in low generation probability.

The data also belong to a second study, concerning yellow fever vaccine responses in identical twins.

Source material: CD8+ T cells sorted from blood. The rearrangement joins TRBV7-2 to TRBJ2-3; D unresolved. This TCR derives from a woman younger than 35 in good health. CDR3 sequence (DNA): TGTGCCAGCACCCGCAAAGACCTTAGCCCAGATACGCAGTATTTT. Amino acids: CASTRKDLSPDTQYF.